A single sample is the source of the 5 T cell receptor beta chains below, sequenced in a study of post-analysis software for immune sequencing data (dated by TCRdb to between 2015 and 2016). Receptor amplification or capture employed PCR. TCRdb records Illumina HiSeq 2500 as the sequencer. To reduce PCR and sequencing biases, unique molecular identifiers were incorporated into the TCR beta cDNA libraries. TCRdb reran the public reads through fastp at Q25 and MiXCR, keeping productive beta chains. Each CDR3 protein appears once, grouped with its most common genes and DNA. In all, the sample holds about 810,000 distinct CDR3 sequences, and approximately 53% of those were seen once. The top ten clonotypes cover approximately 4.5% of the sample. These receptors' targets are unknown. Beyond this particular receptor, the publication reports: Significantly higher frequencies in patients than in controls were found for roughly 5 TRBV segments, including TRBV5-6, TRBV5-1 and TRBV20-1.

The sample was blood. The receptors were gathered from a girl between 5 and 17 years old with multiple sclerosis.

The V gene is TRBV5-4, the J gene TRBJ2-5, with D tentatively TRBD2 (7 bases). The CDR3 is 14 amino acids. Germline CDR1 reads SGHNT; CDR2 reads YYREEE (reference sequence). Trimming removed 0 bases at V and 5 bases at J, with 11 bases between. CDR3 sequence reads: CASSLEGGWETQYF. In nucleotides, the CDR3 is TGTGCCAGCAGCTTGGAGGGGGGGTGGGAGACCCAGTACTTC.

This clonotype was seen only once. The rearrangement links TRBV7-9 to TRBJ1-2, with TRBD1 as a possible D gene (6 bases). The CDR3 extends over 16 amino acids. Trimming shortened V by 0 bases and J by 4 bases, and 15 bases separated the two germline ends. The germline gives CDR1 SEHNR, CDR2 FQNEAQ (reference sequence). The DNA of the CDR3 is TGTGCCAGCAGCTTAGCGCAGGACAGCCGGCCCTATGGCTACACCTTC. Translation: CASSLAQDSRPYGYTF.

CDR3 loop: CSVDTGHEQYF. The DNA of the CDR3 is TGCAGCGTTGATACAGGCCACGAGCAGTACTTC. This chain links TRBV29-1 with TRBJ2-4, with D perhaps TRBD1 (5 bases). The better agreement between TRBJ2-7 and the DNA end casts doubt on the J call. The CDR3 covers 11 residues. The germline V gene has CDR1 SQVTM and CDR2 ANQGSEA.

Comments on this clonotype: Germline is not matched at one junction end, which may reflect a read error. The rearrangement uses TRBV29-1 and TRBJ1-1; no definite D call. Germline values: CDR1 SQVTM, CDR2 ANQGSEA. This CDR3 has 12 amino acids. The CDR3 is CGVVVRGFEAFF. The CDR3 DNA follows: TGCGGCGTTGTCGTACGGGGATTTGAAGCTTTCTTT.

The J gene is TRBJ2-3, the V gene TRBV5-1, with D tentatively TRBD1 (6 bases). CDR3 size: 14 residues. Germline-derived CDR1 and CDR2 are SGHRS and YFSETQ. V lost 7 bases and J 0 bases, leaving 12 bases between the germline ends. The CDR3 DNA reads TGCGCCAGCCGTGACAGGTTAAGCACAGATACGCAGTATTTT. It encodes CASRDRLSTDTQYF.